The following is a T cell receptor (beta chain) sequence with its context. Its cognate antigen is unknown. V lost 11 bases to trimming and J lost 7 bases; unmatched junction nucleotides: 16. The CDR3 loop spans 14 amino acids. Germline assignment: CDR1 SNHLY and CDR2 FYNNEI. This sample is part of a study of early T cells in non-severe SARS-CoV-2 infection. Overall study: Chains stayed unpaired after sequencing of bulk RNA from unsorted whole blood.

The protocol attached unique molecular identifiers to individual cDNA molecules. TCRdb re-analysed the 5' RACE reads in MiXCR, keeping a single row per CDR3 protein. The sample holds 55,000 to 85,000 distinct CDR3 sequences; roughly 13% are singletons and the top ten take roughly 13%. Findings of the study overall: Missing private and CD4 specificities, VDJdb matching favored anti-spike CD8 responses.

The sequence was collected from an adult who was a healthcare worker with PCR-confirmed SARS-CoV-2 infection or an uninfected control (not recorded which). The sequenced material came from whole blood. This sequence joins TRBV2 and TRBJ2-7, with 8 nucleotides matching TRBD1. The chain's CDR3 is CAGAAGGPSREQYF. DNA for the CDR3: TGTGCCGGGGCCGCAGGGGGCCCGTCTCGGGAGCAGTACTTC.